These 20 T cell receptor beta chains share one sample of origin, sequenced in a study of human T cells and chemical hapten exposure. A single record per CDR3 protein comes from TCRdb applying MiXCR to the RACE reads. The sample records over 300,000 distinct CDR3 sequences, roughly 5.3% being singletons. Time point meaning: pre-sensitization, week 0. Treatment specified: therapeutic diphenylcyclopropenone sensitization with weekly scalp DPC. Specimen: whole blood, collected in connection with sensitization to the hapten diphenylcyclopropenone (DPC). These receptor sequences come from a woman between 45 and 60 years old with alopecia areata. Some clones in this sample may be carry-over from other donors' samples.

This clonotype came up many times. This rearrangement joins TRBV4-2 to TRBJ1-1; D remains ambiguous. CDR1 is LGHNA, CDR2 YNFKEQ, per germline. V was shortened by 6 bases and J by 4 bases, with 9 bases between the two germline ends. The CDR3 contains 12 residues. CDR3 region: CASSNVGTEAFF. The CDR3 nucleotides are TGTGCCAGCAGTAATGTGGGCACTGAAGCTTTCTTT.

This clonotype showed up many times. J is TRBJ2-2 and V is TRBV3-1; no definite D call. The CDR3 spans 12 residues. Germline CDR1 is LGHDT and CDR2 is YNNKEL (reference sequence). The V gene lost 2 bases and the J gene lost 6 bases, with 4 bases spanning the gap. CDR3 sequence (DNA): TGTGCCAGCAGCCAAAACCCCGGGGAGCTGTTTTTT. Its protein is CASSQNPGELFF.

This clonotype was seen at least ten times. V and J are TRBV3-1 and TRBJ2-2; TRBD1 agrees at 10 bases. V shed 2 bases, J shed 5 bases, and the junction held 5 bases outside the gene matches. Germline V CDR1 and CDR2: LGHDT, YNNKEL (reference sequence). The CDR3 length is 16 residues. This CDR3 reads CASSQRTGGFTGELFF. CDR3 nucleotides: TGTGCCAGCAGCCAAAGGACAGGGGGATTTACCGGGGAGCTGTTTTTT.

This clonotype was picked up many times. This chain links TRBV29-1 with TRBJ1-1; the D gene is possibly TRBD1 (6 bases). The V gene's germline CDR1 is SQVTM and CDR2 ANQGSEA. This CDR3 has 12 residues. V was shortened by 6 bases and J by 1 base, with 9 bases between the two germline ends. The chain's CDR3 is CSVGHQNTEAFF. The CDR3 bases are TGCAGCGTGGGACACCAGAACACTGAAGCTTTCTTT. Full variable domain (rest looked up from reference TRBV29-1 and TRBJ1-1): SAVISQKPSRDICQRGTSLTIQCQVDSQVTMMFWYRQQPGQSLTLIATANQGSEATYESGFVIDKFPISRPNLTFSTLTVSNMSPEDSSIYLCSVGHQNTEAFFGQGTRLTVV.

This clonotype appeared a few times. The V and J genes are TRBV6-1 and TRBJ1-4; D might be TRBD1 (5 bases). The germline V and J ends were trimmed by 0 bases and 9 bases, with 14 bases remaining between them. The V gene's germline CDR1 is MNHNS and CDR2 SASEGT. This CDR3 comprises 15 residues. The CDR3 DNA is TGTGCCAGCAGTGAAGCGCGAGGGGATCGGAAAAAACTGTTTTTT. Translation: CASSEARGDRKKLFF.

This clonotype was recorded many times. The chain employs TRBV18 and TRBJ1-1; 11 bases fit TRBD1. The germline gives CDR1 KGHSH, CDR2 LQKENI. There are 12 residues in the CDR3. With 6 bases clipped from V and 10 bases from J, the junction kept 4 bases outside the gene matches. The chain's CDR3 is CASSLDRGLAFF. DNA of the CDR3: TGTGCCAGCTCCCTGGACAGGGGGCTAGCTTTCTTT.

This clonotype was detected many times. J is TRBJ1-1 and V is TRBV20-1, with 8 bases matching TRBD1. This CDR3 has 14 residues. Germline loops: CDR1 DFQATT, CDR2 SNEGSKA (reference sequence). V lost 6 bases to trimming and J lost 5 bases; unmatched junction nucleotides: 11. The chain's CDR3 is CSARRQGRRTEAFF. In nucleotides, the CDR3 is TGCAGTGCCCGAAGACAGGGGAGACGAACTGAAGCTTTCTTT.

This clonotype was picked up one time. A read error may be the cause here, since a much bigger clone is one base away. The chain is built from TRBV3-1 and TRBJ2-1; a possible D gene is TRBD2 (6 bases). Germline CDR1 LGHDT, CDR2 YNNKEL (reference sequence). The CDR3 contains 15 residues. The CDR3 is CASCQESKGRNEQFF. CDR3 bases: TGTGCCAGCTGCCAAGAAAGCAAGGGGAGGAATGAGCAGTTCTTC.

There are a few counts of this clonotype. V is TRBV7-8 and J is TRBJ2-3; D unresolved. Trimming pared 4 bases from V and 4 bases from J, leaving 6 bases between. This CDR3 is built from 12 residues. The germline gives CDR1 SGHVS, CDR2 FQNEAQ. The CDR3 DNA reads TGTGCCAGCAGCTCCACCCCAGATACGCAGTATTTT. Protein product: CASSSTPDTQYF.

This clonotype has at least ten counts. The chain has TRBV10-3 and TRBJ2-7, with D possibly being TRBD1 (7 bases). Germline assignment: CDR1 ENHRY and CDR2 SYGVKD. The CDR3 runs 16 residues. V was clipped by 2 bases and J by 4 bases, with 18 bases between them. In DNA form, the CDR3 reads TGTGCCATCAGTGAGGGGCAGGGGGGACCCGGGTACGAGCAGTACTTC. Its translation is CAISEGQGGPGYEQYF.

The rearrangement joins TRBV19 to TRBJ1-5, with D hard to call. Germline lookup yields CDR1 LNHDA and CDR2 SQIVND (reference sequence). This CDR3 spans 15 amino acids. V lost 6 bases and J 0 bases, leaving 12 bases between the germline ends. CDR3 sequence reads: CASSTYGVSNQPQHF. The CDR3 bases are TGTGCCAGTAGCACGTACGGAGTTAGCAATCAGCCCCAGCATTTT.

The table lists this clonotype with a count of one. The J gene is TRBJ1-2, the V gene TRBV18; TRBD1 matches at 7 bases. In germline, CDR1 is KGHSH, CDR2 LQKENI. The ends lost 3 bases at V and 0 bases at J; junction bases unmatched: 4. CDR3 length equals 15 residues. The CDR3 spells CASSPTGQTNYGYTF. The DNA of the CDR3 is TGTGCCAGCTCACCCACGGGACAGACTAACTATGGCTACACCTTC.

The table lists this clonotype with many counts. The chain links TRBV5-1 to TRBJ2-7; D not certain. CDR3 length: 15 residues. Trimming removed 2 bases at V and 0 bases at J, with 12 bases between. The germline gives CDR1 SGHRS, CDR2 YFSETQ. CDR3: CASSFTGRSSYEQYF. The CDR3 coding sequence is TGCGCCAGCAGCTTTACGGGCCGCAGCTCCTACGAGCAGTACTTC. Supplemented by reference TRBV5-1 and TRBJ2-7, the full variable domain reads KAGVTQTPRYLIKTRGQQVTLSCSPISGHRSVSWYQQTPGQGLQFLFEYFSETQRNKGNFPGRFSGRQFSNSRSEMNVSTLELGDSALYLCASSFTGRSSYEQYFGPGTRLTVT.

This clonotype has at least ten counts. The chain is built from TRBV7-9 and TRBJ1-5; D is unresolved. V lost 5 bases to trimming and J lost 5 bases, with 4 bases between them. This CDR3 has 11 amino acids. Germline values: CDR1 SEHNR, CDR2 FQNEAQ (reference sequence). CDR3 sequence reads: CASSRDQPQHF. CDR3 sequence (DNA): TGTGCCAGCAGCCGAGATCAGCCCCAGCATTTT.

This sequence joins TRBV4-1 and TRBJ1-2; D perhaps matches TRBD1 (6 bases). Trimming removed 1 base at V and 2 bases at J, with 11 bases between. Germline V gene data show CDR1 as MGHRA and CDR2 as YSYEKL. The CDR3 has 15 amino acids. CDR3 in DNA: TGCGCCAGCAGCCAAGTTGGGACATACAACTATGGCTACACCTTC. Translation gives CASSQVGTYNYGYTF.

This clonotype was seen a few times. The gene calls are TRBV11-2 and TRBJ1-1, with TRBD1 identical over 10 bases. Germline CDR1 is SGHAT and CDR2 is FQNNGV. This CDR3 contains 17 residues. Unmatched junction bases numbered 8, after V lost 4 bases and J lost 0 bases. Here the CDR3 reads CASSWRDRGLLNTEAFF. CDR3 sequence (DNA): TGTGCCAGCAGCTGGCGGGACAGGGGCCTCCTGAACACTGAAGCTTTCTTT.

This chain uses TRBV7-2 with TRBJ2-7, with 8 nucleotides matching TRBD2. Germline assignment: CDR1 SGHTA and CDR2 FQGNSA. CDR3 size: 16 residues. With V trimmed by 4 bases and J by 0 bases, 8 bases remained unmatched. The CDR3 sequence is CASSSATSGGSYEQYF. Written as DNA, the CDR3 is TGTGCCAGCAGCTCCGCCACGAGCGGGGGCTCCTACGAGCAGTACTTC.

This clonotype was recorded at least ten times. The chain uses TRBV15 and TRBJ2-1; TRBD1 or TRBD2 may be the D gene (5 bases each). The CDR3 extends over 14 amino acids. Between the trimmed V and J ends, which lost 1 base and 15 bases, there was a span of 19 bases. Germline V gene data show CDR1 as LNHNV and CDR2 as YYDKDF (reference sequence). CDR3 nucleotides: TGTGCCACCAGCAGAGTGGTCGGGGCGGTCGAGGTGTTCTTC. This sequence encodes CATSRVVGAVEVFF. Drawing the rest from reference TRBV15 and TRBJ2-1, the complete variable domain is DAMVIQNPRYQVTQFGKPVTLSCSQTLNHNVMYWYQQKSSQAPKLLFHYYDKDFNNEADTPDNFQSRRPNTSFCFLDIRSPGLGDTAMYLCATSRVVGAVEVFFGPGTRLTVL.

The rearrangement uses TRBV29-1 and TRBJ2-1, with 7 nucleotides matching TRBD1. Germline CDR1 is SQVTM and CDR2 is ANQGSEA. The CDR3 consists of 14 residues. V lost 3 bases and J lost 7; bases outside the gene matches: 9. CDR3 coding DNA: TGCAGCGTTGACTCCGGACAGGTTCGGAATGAGCAGTTCTTC. Its protein product is CSVDSGQVRNEQFF.

The genes are TRBV20-1 and TRBJ1-5, with 7 bases aligning to TRBD1. V dropped 3 bases and J dropped 1; count of bases not matched to a gene: 6. The germline V gene has CDR1 DFQATT and CDR2 SNEGSKA (reference sequence). This CDR3 is 15 amino acids long. The CDR3 DNA follows: TGCAGTGCTAGGGAACAGGGACAGAGCAATCAGCCCCAGCATTTT. The encoded protein is CSAREQGQSNQPQHF.